There are a few counts of the clone carrying this T cell receptor beta chain. Its cognate antigen is unknown. The entry originates in a study of blood T cells in healthy people across ages. Whole-study results and caveats: Both naive CD4+ cell counts and diversity were greater in long-lived donors than in aged donors.

This CDR3 has 14 residues. V was shortened by 5 bases and J by 2 bases, with 11 bases between the two germline ends. CDR1 is SGHTA and CDR2 is FQGNSA in the germline V gene. PCR was performed a second time for about 6 to 12 cycles using a sample-barcoded 5' primer and a J-beta primer mix. Each CDR3 protein is one row after TCRdb ran MiXCR on the 5' RACE reads. The table shows over a million distinct CDR3 sequences, with around 27% occurring only once. The sample was also linked to a second study, of T cells of mothers and their children.

The TCR was taken from a girl aged 2-10 years in good health. Sequencing used blood. This chain uses TRBV7-2 with TRBJ2-3; D may match TRBD1 or TRBD2 (6 bases each). The CDR3 sequence: CASSPRGLTDTQYF. The DNA for the CDR3 is TGTGCCAGCAGCCCCCGGGGGCTCACAGATACGCAGTATTTT.